This T cell receptor (beta chain) was identified in a study of T cells after yellow fever vaccination. General study points: At less than 97% for CD4 and 75% to 90% for CD8, most primary-vaccination clones showed up again after the booster. The study found a weaker secondary response that peaked faster, day 5 versus 15. Just a small share of clonotypes turned up in the CD4 compartment as well as the CD8 compartment.

TCRdb reprocessed the 5' RACE reads via MiXCR and lists one record per CDR3 protein. Of 45,000 to 60,000 distinct CDR3 sequences listed, approximately 6.6% are singletons. This TCR was recovered from a young man who received the YFV17D yellow fever vaccine. Source: CD8+ T cells not binding an NS4B(214-222) dextramer, sorted from PBMCs, taken about 49 days after the first yellow fever vaccination.

The CDR3 DNA follows: TGCGCCAGCAGCCAAGGGCCAGCCTACGAGCAGTACTTC. Amino acid sequence: CASSQGPAYEQYF. This sequence joins TRBV4-1 and TRBJ2-7, with unresolved D. The V and J ends lost 1 base and 2 bases respectively, with 6 bases between them. The CDR3 consists of 13 residues. Germline CDR1 is MGHRA and CDR2 is YSYEKL.